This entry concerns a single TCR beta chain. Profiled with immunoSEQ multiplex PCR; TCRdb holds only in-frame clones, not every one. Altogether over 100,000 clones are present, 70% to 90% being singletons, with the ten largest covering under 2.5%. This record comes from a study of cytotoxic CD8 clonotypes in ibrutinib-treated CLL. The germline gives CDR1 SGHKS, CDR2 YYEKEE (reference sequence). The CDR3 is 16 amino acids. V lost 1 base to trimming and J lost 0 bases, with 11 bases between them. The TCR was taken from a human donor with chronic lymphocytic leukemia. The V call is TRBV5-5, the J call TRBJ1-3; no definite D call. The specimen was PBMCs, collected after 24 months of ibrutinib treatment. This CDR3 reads CASSLSSIYSGNTIYF. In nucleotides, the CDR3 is TGTGCCAGCAGCTTGAGCAGTATATACTCTGGAAACACCATATATTTT.